The clone carrying this T cell receptor beta chain was picked up a small number of times. This sample is part of a study of vaccination and CD4 T cells after COVID-19. Germline V CDR1 and CDR2: SGHVS, FNYEAQ. Trimming removed 5 bases at V and 0 bases at J, with 11 bases between. The CDR3 has 15 residues. Each CDR3 protein gets one entry after TCRdb re-called the PCR reads with MiXCR. The sample records 20,000 or so distinct CDR3 sequences, over 45% being singletons. This receptor was obtained from a human donor who had recovered from COVID-19. The specimen comprised CD4+ T cells from blood, sampled after SARS-CoV-2 vaccination. The chain links TRBV7-6 to TRBJ1-3; D is ambiguous. The CDR3 DNA follows: TGTGCCAGCAGCAGGACGTCCGGCTCTGGAAACACCATATATTTT. Residues: CASSRTSGSGNTIYF. Full variable domain (remainder filled in from reference TRBV7-6 and TRBJ1-3): GAGVSQSPRYKVTKRGQDVALRCDPISGHVSLYWYRQALGQGPEFLTYFNYEAQQDKSGLPNDRFSAERPEGSISTLTIQRTEQRDSAMYRCASSRTSGSGNTIYFGEGSWLTVV.